This entry is about one TCR beta chain. This specimen belongs to a study of blood T cell repertoires in COVID-19. Study summary: The United States, Italy and Spain supplied acute and convalescent COVID-19 samples. PBMCs, B-cell-depleted T cells, or T cells provided the cDNA or gDNA that made up the material.

Some clones are missing from TCRdb's copy, which holds only in-frame ones; the method was immunoSEQ multiplex PCR. Among about 250,000 clones listed, nearly 90% were seen once. Germline CDR1 SGHTA, CDR2 FQGTGA. The junction had 3 bases not matched to a gene; V was cut back by 0 bases and J by 2 bases. CDR3 length: 16 residues. This sequence was found in a woman aged 40 to 50 who had recovered from COVID-19. The sample was peripheral blood. The J gene is TRBJ1-3, the V gene TRBV7-3; 8 bases are a match to TRBD1. CDR3 nucleotides: TGTGCCAGCAGCTTAACGACAGGGGTGACTGGAAACACCATATATTTT. Encoded protein: CASSLTTGVTGNTIYF.